The 18 T cell receptor beta chains given below trace back to one sample, sequenced in a study of molecular identifiers for immune sequencing clone quantification. MiXCR, run by TCRdb on the PCR reads, gives a single entry per CDR3 protein. This sample yields hundreds of thousands of distinct CDR3 sequences, of which 15% to 20% are seen a single time; 0.75% to 0.95% belongs to the top ten. Sequencing input: naive CD8+ T cells from blood, with Jurkat cell RNA spiked in. Subset given: FACS-sorted CD8+CD4-CCR7+CD45RA+ naive T cells. The receptors were sampled from a human donor in good health. Some libraries in this study had Jurkat cell RNA spiked in.

This clonotype was detected many times. The J gene is TRBJ2-7, the V gene TRBV29-1; 7 bases agree with TRBD1. The junction had 9 bases not matched to a gene; V was cut back by 4 bases and J by 3 bases. The germline V gene encodes CDR1 SQVTM and CDR2 ANQGSEA. This CDR3 contains 14 residues. CDR3 coding DNA: TGCAGCGTTGTCTTCGAAGGGGGCGGCTACGAGCAGTACTTC. Residues: CSVVFEGGGYEQYF.

This clonotype was detected ten times or more. The gene calls are TRBV4-3 and TRBJ1-1; 7 bases map to TRBD1. Trimming removed 0 bases from V and 5 bases from J; junction bases left unmatched: 9. The CDR3 has 16 amino acids. Germline CDR1 reads LGHNA; CDR2 reads YSLEER. The DNA for the CDR3 is TGCGCCAGCAGCCAAGATCAATTGACAGGGTGGACTGAAGCTTTCTTT. Amino acids: CASSQDQLTGWTEAFF.

There are many counts of this clonotype. V is TRBV6-5 and J is TRBJ1-5, with 7 positions matching TRBD1. The ends lost 10 bases at V and 7 bases at J; junction bases unmatched: 10. The germline CDR1 and CDR2 sequences are MNHEY and SVGAGI. The CDR3 spans 13 residues. The CDR3 nucleotides are TGTGCCACCCTACAGGGGCCCGGGCAGCCCCAGCATTTT. It codes for CATLQGPGQPQHF.

This clonotype showed up just a few times. V gene TRBV15 combines with J gene TRBJ2-1; maybe TRBD1 (5 bases). The CDR3 sequence is 14 residues long. The ends were cut back, 4 bases at V and 6 bases at J, with 13 bases in the middle. Germline V gene data show CDR1 as LNHNV and CDR2 as YYDKDF (reference sequence). The CDR3 here is CATSNKGFSNEQFF. The CDR3 DNA is TGTGCCACCAGCAATAAGGGGTTCTCCAATGAGCAGTTCTTC.

A note on this clonotype: A read error may be the cause here, since a much bigger clone is one base away. V and J are TRBV29-1 and TRBJ2-7; possible D gene TRBD2, 5 bases. The germline V gene has CDR1 SQVTM and CDR2 ANQGSEA. The CDR3 has 12 residues. In nucleotides, the CDR3 is TGCGGCGTTCTTTGGGCGGGCTACGAGCAGTACTTC. Its translation: CGVLWAGYEQYF.

The V and J genes are TRBV2 and TRBJ2-1; 7 positions agree with TRBD2. The length of the CDR3 is 15 residues. Trimming removed 2 bases from V and 7 bases from J; junction bases left unmatched: 8. CDR1 is SNHLY, CDR2 FYNNEI, per germline. The CDR3 region is CASSEQDGAGNEQFF. In DNA form, the CDR3 reads TGTGCCAGCAGTGAACAGGACGGAGCGGGGAATGAGCAGTTCTTC.

As to this clonotype: Since a much larger clone is just one base distant, this may be a read error. V usage is TRBV12-3 or TRBV12-4 and J usage is TRBJ1-4, with D possibly TRBD1 on 5 matching bases. V shed 4 bases and J shed 8 bases, with 14 bases lying between them. The CDR3 has 14 residues. The CDR3 nucleotides read TGTGCCAGCAGTTCGGTCAGGGCGGACGAAAAACTGTTTTTT. It is translated as CASSSVRADEKLFF.

This clonotype was observed at least ten times. V gene TRBV7-9 combines with J gene TRBJ2-3; D perhaps matches TRBD2 (5 bases). V dropped 5 bases and J dropped 2 bases, with 17 bases sitting between them. CDR1 is SEHNR and CDR2 is FQNEAQ in the germline V gene (reference sequence). The CDR3 contains 16 residues. CDR3 bases: TGTGCCAGCAGCGGACCCCCTAGCTGGAACACAGATACGCAGTATTTT. This sequence encodes CASSGPPSWNTDTQYF.

This clonotype was seen at least ten times. The V and J genes are TRBV5-1 and TRBJ2-3; no reliable D call. The germline V and J ends were trimmed by 0 bases and 0 bases, with 11 bases remaining between them. The CDR3 length is 16 residues. Germline CDR1 SGHRS, CDR2 YFSETQ. Here the CDR3 reads CASSLGVLLSTDTQYF. CDR3 nucleotides: TGCGCCAGCAGCTTGGGAGTACTCTTGAGCACAGATACGCAGTATTTT.

This clonotype was counted many times. The genes are TRBV23-1 and TRBJ1-1, with 8 positions matching TRBD1. TRBV23-1 is classed as an ORF, of uncertain function. The CDR3 consists of 14 residues. The trim removed 8 bases at V and 3 bases at J, leaving 8 bases unmatched. Here the CDR3 DNA reads TGCGCCAGCTCAGGGGGCATTTGGTACACTGAAGCTTTCTTT. Translation gives CASSGGIWYTEAFF.

Details on this clonotype: With a much larger clone just one base away, this may be a read error. V and J are TRBV5-1 and TRBJ2-5, with D perhaps TRBD1 (6 bases). This CDR3 is 15 amino acids long. Germline CDR1 reads SGHRS; CDR2 reads YFSETQ. CDR3 region: CASSLEDRWQESQYF. DNA of the CDR3: TGCGCCAGCAGCTTGGAGGACAGATGGCAAGAGTCCCAGTACTTC.

This clonotype appeared many times. The rearrangement links TRBV4-1 to TRBJ1-1; 12 nucleotides align to TRBD1. The CDR3 has 17 residues. With 1 base clipped from V and 0 bases from J, the junction kept 3 bases outside the gene matches. Germline V gives CDR1 MGHRA, CDR2 YSYEKL. In DNA, the CDR3 is TGCGCCAGCAGCCAAGGGGGGACAGGGGGCATGAACACTGAAGCTTTCTTT. Its translation is CASSQGGTGGMNTEAFF.

This clonotype was detected a few times. The CDR3 nucleotides read TGTGCCACCAGTGATAAGCGGACAGGGGGGGCTCCCGGCGGCGAGACCCAGTACTTC. The encoded protein is CATSDKRTGGAPGGETQYF. The J gene is TRBJ2-5, the V gene TRBV24-1; 10 bases align to TRBD1. Germline values: CDR1 KGHDR, CDR2 SFDVKD. After removal of 3 bases from V and 5 bases from J, the junction contained 17 bases not matched to a gene. CDR3 length equals 19 residues.

This clonotype was seen ten or more times. J is TRBJ2-5 and V is TRBV5-1; TRBD2 agrees at 9 bases. Germline CDR1 reads SGHRS; CDR2 reads YFSETQ. The CDR3 totals 16 residues. V shed 4 bases and J 5 bases; nucleotides not matched to a gene: 12. DNA for the CDR3: TGCGCCAGCAGCGTCTATAGCGGGAGAATGTCGGAGACCCAGTACTTC. Encoded protein: CASSVYSGRMSETQYF.

The chain couples TRBV7-9 to TRBJ2-7, with TRBD1 identical over 9 bases. There are 12 residues in the CDR3. Germline V lookup: CDR1 SEHNR, CDR2 FQNEAQ (reference sequence). Unmatched junction bases numbered 5, after V lost 8 bases and J lost 6 bases. CDR3 sequence (DNA): TGTGCCAGCCGGGACAGGGTCTCCGAGCAGTACTTC. Residues: CASRDRVSEQYF.

This clonotype was counted ten times or more. This chain connects TRBV19 to TRBJ1-1; perhaps TRBD1 as D (5 bases). CDR1 is LNHDA, CDR2 SQIVND, per germline (reference sequence). The CDR3 sequence is 14 residues long. V was clipped by 3 bases and J by 6 bases, with 14 bases between them. In DNA form, the CDR3 reads TGTGCCAGTAGTATTGTGGGGGAAAAGGCTGAAGCTTTCTTT. Amino acids: CASSIVGEKAEAFF.

This clonotype appeared many times. This chain uses TRBV6-5 with TRBJ1-1; TRBD1 agrees at 7 bases. This CDR3 region has 14 residues. Looked up from germline, CDR1 is MNHEY and CDR2 is SVGAGI. V lost 5 bases, J lost 3 bases, and 6 bases stayed unmatched. The CDR3 spells CASSRQGYHTEAFF. The CDR3, as DNA: TGTGCCAGCAGTCGACAGGGATATCACACTGAAGCTTTCTTT.

This clonotype was detected a few times. The rearrangement joins TRBV2 to TRBJ2-2, with TRBD2 matching 7 bases. Per the germline V gene, CDR1 is SNHLY and CDR2 is FYNNEI. The CDR3 covers 15 residues. The V gene end was trimmed by 6 bases and the J gene end by 2 bases; junction bases not matched to a gene: 6. In DNA form, the CDR3 reads TGTGCCAGCAGAAAGGGGACTATTAACACCGGGGAGCTGTTTTTT. It specifies CASRKGTINTGELFF.